Listed below are T cell receptor beta chains from one sample, sequenced in a study of Tregs in tolerant kidney transplant recipients. TCRdb keeps only in-frame clones here, not all; method: immunoSEQ multiplex PCR. The data hold under 14,000 clones, with under 95% observed a single time. Their antigens are not known. Sample: Tregs from blood cultured with allogeneic cells, taken before the transplant. These receptors originate from a human patient who received a combined kidney and bone marrow transplant. Each CDR3 is given with its conserved first and last residue. D genes are given only for firm matches. The size entry is marked missing in some rows and otherwise reads once, few, many or a size class.

TRBV7-3,-,-,TRBJ1-6,CASSLTSDSHSYNSPLHF,TGTGCCAGCAGCTTAACGTCGGACAGCCACTCCTATAATTCACCCCTCCACTTT
TRBV29-1,-,-,TRBJ2-7,CSVAGSSYEQYF,TGCAGCGTCGCAGGGAGCTCCTACGAGCAGTACTTC
TRBV7-9,once,-,TRBJ2-1,CASSQGGVYNEQFF,TGTGCCAGCAGTCAAGGGGGGGTCTACAATGAGCAGTTCTTC
TRBV11-3,-,-,TRBJ2-3,CASSLGVAGATDTQYF,TGTGCCAGCAGCTTAGGTGTGGCAGGGGCCACAGATACGCAGTATTTT
TRBV6-1,once,-,TRBJ2-7,CASSELPYEQYF,TGTGCCAGCAGTGAACTACCCTACGAGCAGTACTTC
TRBV5-4,-,TRBD1,TRBJ1-1,CASSPDRGREAFF,TGTGCCAGCAGCCCGGACAGGGGACGGGAAGCTTTCTTT
TRBV28,-,-,TRBJ2-2,CASSLSTGELFF,TGTGCCAGCAGTTTGTCAACAGGGGAGCTGTTTTTT
TRBV4-2,-,-,TRBJ1-1,CASSQDRGQKNTEAFF,TGTGCCAGCAGCCAAGATCGAGGGCAGAAAAACACTGAAGCTTTCTTT
TRBV29-1,-,TRBD1,TRBJ2-5,CSVDRGTETQYF,TGCAGCGTTGACAGGGGGACGGAGACCCAGTACTTC
TRBV12-1,-,-,TRBJ1-3,CASSTRCSWKGTIYF,TGTGCCAGCAGCACCAGATGCAGCTGGAAAGGCACCATATATTTT
TRBV5-1,-,-,TRBJ2-5,CASSAGIQLRYQETQYF,TGCGCCAGCAGCGCTGGGATCCAGCTGAGATACCAAGAGACCCAGTACTTC
TRBV5-1,-,-,TRBJ2-4,CASSLGSRANIQYF,TGCGCCAGCAGCTTGGGTTCTCGGGCGAACATTCAGTACTTC
TRBV6-5,-,-,TRBJ1-5,CASSYGEDQPQHF,TGTGCCAGCAGTTACGGCGAAGATCAGCCCCAGCATTTT
TRBV4-1,-,-,TRBJ2-3,CASSQEGRGYTDTQYF,TGCGCCAGCAGCCAAGAAGGCCGGGGGTACACAGATACGCAGTATTTT
TRBV2,once,TRBD2,TRBJ2-3,CASLAAPAYTQYF,TGTGCCAGCCTAGCGGCCCCGGCCTATACGCAGTATTTT
TRBV7-6,-,-,TRBJ1-1,CASSRDGGTEAFF,TGTGCCAGCAGCCGGGATGGGGGGACTGAAGCTTTCTTT
TRBV15,-,-,TRBJ2-3,CATSREWQGMDTQYF,TGTGCCACCAGCAGAGAATGGCAGGGAATGGATACGCAGTATTTT
TRBV19,-,-,TRBJ1-1,CASSPRAGEAFF,TGTGCCAGTAGCCCCAGGGCGGGTGAAGCTTTCTTT
TRBV28,-,TRBD1,TRBJ1-2,CASSLGGTGALYGYTF,TGTGCCAGCAGTTTGGGGGGGACAGGGGCTCTCTATGGCTACACCTTC
TRBV18,-,-,TRBJ1-4,CASSPGGATEEKLFF,TGTGCCAGCTCACCAGGGGGGGCTACTGAGGAAAAACTGTTTTTT
TRBV11-2,-,-,TRBJ1-2,CASSLARGNYGYTF,TGTGCCAGCAGCTTAGCCAGGGGAAACTATGGCTACACCTTC
TRBV7-9,-,-,TRBJ1-1,CASSTPREAFF,TGTGCCAGCAGCACCCCGCGCGAAGCTTTCTTT
TRBV10-3,-,TRBD1,TRBJ2-3,CATRTGGDTQYF,TGTGCCACCCGGACAGGGGGAGATACGCAGTATTTT
TRBV10-3,-,-,TRBJ1-6,CAISESGRAGGSPLHF,TGTGCCATCAGTGAGTCAGGCAGGGCGGGTGGTTCACCCCTCCACTTT
TRBV19,-,TRBD2,TRBJ2-7,CASRDTSGSFDEQYF,TGTGCCAGTAGGGATACTAGCGGGAGCTTCGACGAGCAGTACTTC
TRBV5-1,-,-,TRBJ2-7,CASSLVSALGEQYF,TGCGCCAGCAGCTTGGTCAGCGCCTTAGGCGAGCAGTACTTC
TRBV19,-,-,TRBJ1-4,CASSTQGGGEKLFF,TGTGCCAGTAGTACTCAGGGTGGAGGTGAAAAACTGTTTTTT
TRBV11-2,-,-,TRBJ2-3,CASSLRSGVWTDTQYF,TGTGCCAGCAGCTTGCGATCAGGGGTTTGGACAGATACGCAGTATTTT
TRBV11-3,-,-,TRBJ2-7,CASSLGTSLPNEQYF,TGTGCCAGCAGCTTAGGGACCTCGCTTCCCAACGAGCAGTACTTC
TRBV2,-,-,TRBJ1-3,CASKFEGYGNTIYF,TGTGCCAGCAAGTTTGAAGGGTATGGAAACACCATATATTTT
TRBV15,-,-,TRBJ1-1,CATSRDPRLNTEAFF,TGTGCCACCAGCAGAGATCCCAGGCTTAACACTGAAGCTTTCTTT
TRBV7-9,-,TRBD1,TRBJ2-5,CASSSDRGTGETQYF,TGTGCCAGCAGCTCTGACAGGGGGACCGGGGAGACCCAGTACTTC
TRBV29-1,-,-,TRBJ2-3,CSVGTPSMGGTDTQYF,TGCAGCGTGGGGACTCCTTCCATGGGGGGTACAGATACGCAGTATTTT
TRBV6-5,-,-,TRBJ1-2,CASRSGYTF,TGTGCCAGCAGGAGTGGCTACACCTTC
TRBV5-1,-,-,TRBJ2-7,CASSPDSYEQYF,TGCGCCAGCAGCCCGGACAGCTACGAGCAGTACTTC
TRBV18,-,TRBD1,TRBJ1-4,CASSPRGQKNEKLFF,TGTGCCAGCTCACCAAGGGGACAGAAGAATGAAAAACTGTTTTTT
TRBV27,once,-,TRBJ2-7,CASRGQSYEQYF,TGTGCCAGCCGAGGACAAAGCTACGAGCAGTACTTC
TRBV11-2,-,-,TRBJ2-1,CASSTWPSSYNEQFF,TGTGCCAGCAGTACTTGGCCCTCCTCCTACAATGAGCAGTTCTTC
TRBV19,-,-,TRBJ2-7,CASSIPGKGGSYEQYF,TGTGCCAGTAGTATTCCCGGAAAAGGAGGCTCCTACGAGCAGTACTTC
TRBV6-6,once,-,TRBJ1-5,CASSYGIAQGNQPQHF,TGTGCCAGCAGTTACGGTATAGCACAGGGCAATCAGCCCCAGCATTTT
TRBV7-6,once,-,TRBJ1-2,CASSGGRGNGYTF,TGTGCCAGCAGCGGTGGAAGGGGGAACGGCTACACCTTC
TRBV5-1,-,TRBD2,TRBJ2-1,CASSGRTSTNEQFF,TGCGCCAGCAGCGGGCGGACTAGCACCAATGAGCAGTTCTTC
TRBV11-2,-,-,TRBJ2-5,CASSLDRGNQETQYF,TGTGCCAGCAGCTTAGACAGGGGCAACCAAGAGACCCAGTACTTC
TRBV7-2,once,TRBD2,TRBJ2-3,CASSRGLAGGQRTQYF,TGTGCCAGCAGCCGAGGACTAGCGGGGGGCCAGCGGACGCAGTATTTT
TRBV10-3,-,TRBD1,TRBJ2-7,CAISDGTGTTYEQYF,TGTGCCATCAGTGACGGGACAGGGACCACCTACGAGCAGTACTTC
TRBV11-2,-,-,TRBJ1-6,CASSFDVGFYNSPLHF,TGTGCCAGCAGCTTCGATGTAGGGTTTTATAATTCACCCCTCCACTTT
TRBV5-4,large,TRBD2,TRBJ2-2,CASSSWTSGRTGELFF,TGTGCCAGCAGCTCCTGGACTAGCGGGCGCACCGGGGAGCTGTTTTTT
TRBV5-1,-,-,TRBJ2-1,CAAGRIGGEQFF,TGCGCTGCGGGGCGAATCGGGGGTGAGCAGTTCTTC
TRBV5-6,-,-,TRBJ1-5,CASSLGQSNQPQHF,TGTGCCAGCAGCCTCGGCCAGTCCAATCAGCCCCAGCATTTT
TRBV5-1,-,-,TRBJ1-4,CASSLSGFNEKLFF,TGCGCCAGCAGCTTGTCAGGCTTTAATGAAAAACTGTTTTTT
TRBV5-4,-,-,TRBJ2-7,CASNSREHGEQYF,TGTGCCAGCAACTCCCGGGAGCACGGCGAGCAGTACTTC